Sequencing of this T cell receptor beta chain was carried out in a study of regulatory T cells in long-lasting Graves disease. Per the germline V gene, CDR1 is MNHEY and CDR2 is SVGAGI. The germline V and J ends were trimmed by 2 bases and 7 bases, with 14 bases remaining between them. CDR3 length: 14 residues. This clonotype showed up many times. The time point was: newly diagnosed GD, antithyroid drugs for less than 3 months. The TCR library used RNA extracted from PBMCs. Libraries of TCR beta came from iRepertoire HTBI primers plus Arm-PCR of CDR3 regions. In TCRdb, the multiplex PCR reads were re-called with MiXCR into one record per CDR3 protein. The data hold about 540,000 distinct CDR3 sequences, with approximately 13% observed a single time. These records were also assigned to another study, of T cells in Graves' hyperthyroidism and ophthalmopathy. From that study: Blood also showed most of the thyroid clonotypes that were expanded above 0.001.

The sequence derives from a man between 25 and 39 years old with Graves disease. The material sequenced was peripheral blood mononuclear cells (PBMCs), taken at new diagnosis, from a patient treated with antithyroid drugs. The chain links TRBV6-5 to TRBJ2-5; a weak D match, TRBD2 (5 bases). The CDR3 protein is CASSYDPREGTQYF. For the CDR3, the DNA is TGTGCCAGCAGTTACGACCCTCGAGAGGGGACCCAGTACTTC.